A selection of T cell receptor beta chains follows, all from one sample in a study of T cell responses to AZD1222 COVID-19 vaccine. Method: immunoSEQ multiplex PCR; TCRdb's copy keeps in-frame clones and lacks some. The sample shows under 55,000 clones, about 81% of them seen only once. The input for sequencing was peripheral blood, taken on day 0 of AZD1222 vaccination. The source of these receptors is an adult in good health. The CDR3 runs from the conserved cysteine through the conserved F or W. D genes are given only for firm matches. Size is stated for part of the rows, as once, few or many counts, or as a class when the clone is expanded.

d_call	v_call	j_call	clone_size	cdr3_aa	cdr3_nt
.	TRBV7-2	TRBJ1-4	.	CASSLERGATNEKLFF	TGTGCCAGCAGCTTAGAAAGGGGGGCAACTAATGAAAAACTGTTTTTT
TRBD2	TRBV19	TRBJ2-1	.	CASSIDLMAGGPDEQFF	TGTGCCAGTAGTATAGATCTAATGGCGGGGGGGCCAGATGAGCAGTTCTTC
.	TRBV28	TRBJ1-5	.	CASRREQPQHF	TGTGCCAGCAGACGGGAACAGCCCCAGCATTTT
.	TRBV20-1	TRBJ2-7	.	CSGVSSYEQYF	TGCAGTGGAGTGAGCTCCTACGAGCAGTACTTC
TRBD1	TRBV19	TRBJ1-3	.	CASRRQGSGNTIYF	TGTGCCAGTAGACGACAGGGCAGTGGAAACACCATATATTTT
.	TRBV7-6	TRBJ2-1	.	CASSLRILGREFYNEQFF	TGTGCCAGCAGCTTACGAATCTTGGGTCGGGAGTTCTACAATGAGCAGTTCTTC
TRBD1	TRBV5-1	TRBJ2-7	.	CASSLEGQGAHEQYF	TGCGCCAGCAGCTTGGAGGGACAGGGGGCCCACGAGCAGTACTTC
TRBD2	TRBV19	TRBJ2-2	.	CASRKAGGLVTGELFF	TGTGCCAGTCGGAAAGCGGGGGGGTTGGTCACCGGGGAGCTGTTTTTT
.	TRBV19	TRBJ2-5	.	CASSIIMRGGQETQYF	TGTGCCAGTAGTATCATCATGAGGGGGGGCCAAGAGACCCAGTACTTC
.	TRBV14	TRBJ2-1	.	CASSQDNEQFF	TGTGCCAGCAGCCAGGACAATGAGCAGTTCTTC
.	TRBV29-1	TRBJ2-7	.	CSVKTSKYEQYF	TGCAGCGTCAAGACTAGTAAGTACGAGCAGTACTTC
.	TRBV12-3/TRBV12-4	TRBJ1-1	.	CASSQMGQKDAFF	TGTGCCAGCAGTCAAATGGGACAAAAGGATGCTTTCTTT
TRBD1	TRBV24-1	TRBJ2-7	once	CATSETGYEQYF	TGTGCCACCAGTGAGACAGGGTACGAGCAGTACTTC
.	TRBV18	TRBJ1-1	.	CASSPQELNTEAFF	TGTGCCAGCTCACCACAGGAGCTGAACACTGAAGCTTTCTTT
TRBD1	TRBV6-5	TRBJ1-2	.	CASNTGDYGYTF	TGTGCCAGCAATACAGGGGACTATGGCTACACCTTC
TRBD2	TRBV2	TRBJ2-3	.	CASTSLAATSTDTQYF	TGTGCCAGCACTTCCCTAGCGGCTACTAGCACAGATACGCAGTATTTT
TRBD2	TRBV28	TRBJ2-1	.	CASRGGLAVPYNEQFF	TGTGCCAGCAGGGGAGGACTAGCGGTCCCCTACAATGAGCAGTTCTTC
.	TRBV6-5	TRBJ1-2	.	CASSYSGGSNYGYTF	TGTGCCAGCAGTTACTCCGGGGGTTCTAACTATGGCTACACCTTC
.	TRBV7-3	TRBJ2-2	few	CASSPTLTGELFF	TGTGCCAGCAGCCCTACCTTGACGGGGGAGCTGTTTTTT
.	TRBV19	TRBJ1-3	.	CASSIDRPISGNTIYF	TGTGCCAGTAGTATAGACAGGCCCATCTCTGGAAACACCATATATTTT
.	TRBV11-1	TRBJ1-1	medium-sized	CASSLGTQGEAFF	TGTGCCAGCAGCTTAGGGACACAGGGTGAAGCTTTCTTT
.	TRBV19	TRBJ1-1	.	CASTPEVLGGTEAFF	TGTGCCAGTACCCCCGAGGTCTTAGGGGGCACTGAAGCTTTCTTT
TRBD1	TRBV5-4	TRBJ1-1	.	CASSKPGTGTTEAFF	TGTGCCAGCAGCAAGCCCGGGACAGGGACCACTGAAGCTTTCTTT
.	TRBV9	TRBJ1-2	.	CASTTNYGYTF	TGTGCCAGCACAACCAACTATGGCTACACCTTC
TRBD2	TRBV7-6	TRBJ2-3	.	CASTPQAGRADTQYF	TGTGCCAGCACCCCCCAAGCAGGGAGGGCAGATACGCAGTATTTT
.	TRBV7-2	TRBJ2-7	.	CASSTKTTLSYEQYF	TGTGCCAGCAGCACTAAAACCACCCTCTCCTACGAGCAGTACTTC
.	TRBV3-1/TRBV3-2	TRBJ1-2	.	CASSQDVFLYGYTF	TGTGCCAGCAGCCAAGATGTTTTCCTCTATGGCTACACCTTC
.	TRBV25-1	TRBJ1-2	.	CASSGGGLLYGYTF	TGTGCCAGCAGTGGCGGGGGCCTCCTCTATGGCTACACCTTC
TRBD1	TRBV18	TRBJ1-2	.	CASSPTDRGANYGYTF	TGTGCCAGCTCACCAACGGACAGGGGGGCTAACTATGGCTACACCTTC
TRBD1	TRBV6-5	TRBJ2-7	.	CASFYPGTGYHEQYF	TGTGCCAGTTTTTACCCCGGGACAGGGTACCACGAGCAGTACTTC
.	TRBV27	TRBJ1-4	.	CASSPSGAQGEKLFF	TGTGCCAGCAGTCCCTCGGGGGCCCAAGGGGAAAAACTGTTTTTT
.	TRBV7-2	TRBJ1-1	few	CASSLVVRSEAFF	TGTGCCAGCAGCTTAGTCGTCAGGAGTGAAGCTTTCTTT
TRBD2	TRBV11-2	TRBJ2-1	.	CASTREGSSYNEQFF	TGTGCCAGCACCCGGGAGGGGAGCTCCTACAATGAGCAGTTCTTC
.	TRBV5-1	TRBJ2-1	.	CASSQGVPDNEQFF	TGCGCCAGCAGCCAAGGGGTGCCGGACAATGAGCAGTTCTTC
TRBD1	TRBV2	TRBJ1-3	.	CASRIGTGSGNTIYF	TGTGCCAGCAGAATCGGGACAGGTAGTGGAAACACCATATATTTT
.	TRBV25-1	TRBJ2-2	.	CASSTAGNTGELFF	TGTGCCAGCAGTACAGCAGGAAACACCGGGGAGCTGTTTTTT
.	TRBV7-3	TRBJ2-2	.	CASSPPGGELFF	TGTGCCAGCAGCCCTCCGGGTGGGGAGCTGTTTTTT
.	TRBV2	TRBJ2-3	.	CASSRSKDVSTDTQYF	TGTGCCAGCAGCCGATCCAAGGACGTTAGCACAGATACGCAGTATTTT
TRBD1	TRBV19	TRBJ1-6	.	CASRGQGLSPLHF	TGTGCCAGTAGGGGACAGGGATTATCACCCCTCCACTTT
.	TRBV19	TRBJ1-5	few	CASSIRTYNQPQHF	TGTGCCAGTAGTATCAGGACCTACAATCAGCCCCAGCATTTT
.	TRBV27	TRBJ1-2	.	CASKALQTGGYTF	TGTGCCAGCAAAGCCCTTCAGACGGGTGGCTACACCTTC
.	TRBV28	TRBJ2-7	.	CAIGGGLIEQYF	TGTGCGATAGGTGGGGGGCTGATCGAGCAGTACTTC
TRBD1	TRBV5-1	TRBJ1-4	.	CASSLDGTGGEKLFF	TGCGCCAGCAGCTTGGATGGGACAGGGGGTGAAAAACTGTTTTTT
.	TRBV18	TRBJ1-2	.	CASSSSGYGYTF	TGTGCCAGCTCAAGCTCAGGGTATGGCTACACCTTC
.	TRBV12-3/TRBV12-4	TRBJ2-2	.	CASSLVAAGELFF	TGTGCCAGCAGTTTAGTAGCGGCCGGGGAGCTGTTTTTT
TRBD1	TRBV4-3	TRBJ1-6	.	CASSQIQGVINSPLHF	TGCGCCAGCAGCCAAATACAGGGGGTGATTAATTCACCCCTCCACTTT
.	TRBV6-5	TRBJ2-7	.	CASSRGVYINEQYF	TGTGCCAGCTCAAGAGGGGTCTATATCAACGAGCAGTACTTC
TRBD1	TRBV12-3/TRBV12-4	TRBJ1-2	.	CASSSRTGSGYTF	TGTGCCAGCAGTTCTAGGACAGGGAGTGGCTACACCTTC
.	TRBV28	TRBJ2-7	few	CASSKSDIMNHYEQYF	TGTGCCAGCAGTAAATCCGACATAATGAATCACTACGAGCAGTACTTC
.	TRBV16	TRBJ2-2	.	CASSQSVLARTGELFF	TGTGCCAGCAGCCAATCGGTTTTAGCGAGGACCGGGGAGCTGTTTTTT
TRBD2	TRBV7-2	TRBJ2-3	.	CASSLGGRWSDTQYF	TGTGCCAGCAGCTTAGGCGGGAGGTGGTCAGATACGCAGTATTTT
.	TRBV27	TRBJ1-6	.	CASSSDPGPQSGSPLHF	TGTGCCAGCAGTTCCGATCCGGGACCCCAGTCGGGATCACCCCTCCACTTT
TRBD1	TRBV2	TRBJ1-4	.	CASRTGTGSEKLFF	TGTGCCAGCAGGACCGGGACAGGGAGTGAAAAACTGTTTTTT